This TCR beta chain was observed in a study of T cell responses to AZD1222 COVID-19 vaccine. A remark on this clone: Its target is not known.

Findings and caveats of the study: Repertoire sampling occurred only after the peak T cell response. Vaccination with two AZD1222 doses was followed by a rise in Spike-specific TCR breadth and depth. Clonal diversity was possibly underestimated; the donors were predominantly white British and more often female.

Some clones are missing from TCRdb's copy, which holds only in-frame ones; the method was immunoSEQ multiplex PCR. Of fewer than 120,000 clones in the sample, 88% were seen once. The CDR3 length is 12 residues. The sample here was peripheral blood, taken on day 0 of AZD1222 vaccination. The sequence was collected from an adult in good health. This rearrangement joins TRBV21-1 to TRBJ2-7. TRBV21-1 is given as a pseudogene. This chain's CDR3 is CASSRGRGEQYF. The CDR3, as DNA: TGTGCCAGCAGCAGAGGACGAGGCGAGCAGTACTTC.